Listed below are T cell receptor beta chains from one sample, sequenced in a study of breast tumors, draining lymph nodes, adjacent tissues. Each CDR3 protein is one row after TCRdb ran MiXCR on the multiplex PCR reads. The data contain about 15,000 distinct CDR3 sequences, around 59% of them seen just once; the ten biggest clones take up about 30%. The sequencing input was tumor-adjacent breast tissue. The receptors come from a female donor with breast cancer. Some clones in this sample may be carry-over from other donors' samples. Each CDR3 is given with its conserved first and last residue. The order of the fields is clone size, J gene, D gene, V gene, CDR3 DNA, CDR3 protein. A D gene is named only where the DNA matches it firmly. The size field is filled for only some rows; it gives once, few, many or a size class.

>.|TRBJ1-5|.|TRBV19
TGTGCCAGTATGACCCCAGGGAACCAGCCCCAGCATTTT
CASMTPGNQPQHF
>.|TRBJ2-7|TRBD2|TRBV20-1
TGCAGTGCTCCCCACCCACTAGCGGGAGTGTACGAGCAGTACTTC
CSAPHPLAGVYEQYF
>.|TRBJ1-5|.|TRBV19
TGTGCCAGTAGTATCGAAGGTTACAGGGCTAGCAATCAGCCCCAGCATTTT
CASSIEGYRASNQPQHF
>medium-sized|TRBJ2-7|.|TRBV20-1
TGCAGTGCTATAGAAGCCCGCGAAGGTCCGCTGACTTACGAGCAGTACTTC
CSAIEAREGPLTYEQYF
>.|TRBJ1-5|.|TRBV12-3/TRBV12-4
TGTGCCAGCAGTTTTAACCCCGTCCAGCCCCAGCATTTT
CASSFNPVQPQHF
>many|TRBJ2-3|.|TRBV7-2
TGTGCCAGCAGCTCAGCGGGTAGCACAGATACGCAGTATTTT
CASSSAGSTDTQYF
>.|TRBJ2-7|.|TRBV6-1
TGTGCCGGTTCACCGGACTCCTACGAGCAGTACTTC
CAGSPDSYEQYF
>.|TRBJ1-4|TRBD1|TRBV7-9
TGTGCCAGCAGCACCGGGACAGGGTCCGAAAAACTGTTTTTT
CASSTGTGSEKLFF
>.|TRBJ2-5|.|TRBV20-1
TGCAGTGCTAGAGGACAGGCTATCGGTTTGGAGACCCAGTACTTC
CSARGQAIGLETQYF
>.|TRBJ2-3|TRBD2|TRBV6-5
TGTGCCAGCAGTCAGGCTCCTGGCGGGAGTTTCACAGATACGCAGTATTTT
CASSQAPGGSFTDTQYF
>many|TRBJ2-7|TRBD2|TRBV6-2/TRBV6-3
TGTGCCAGCAGTTGGACTAGCGGCTACGAGCAGTACTTC
CASSWTSGYEQYF
>.|TRBJ1-5|.|TRBV19
TGTGCCAGTAGTATACTAGTCCTTCAGCCCCAGCATTTT
CASSILVLQPQHF
>.|TRBJ1-2|.|TRBV7-9
TGTGCCAGCAGCGCACAGGGAGATGGCTACACCTTC
CASSAQGDGYTF
>few|TRBJ2-3|TRBD2|TRBV10-2
TGCGCCGTTGGCCTAGCGGCGACAGATACGCAGTATTTT
CAVGLAATDTQYF
>many|TRBJ2-5|.|TRBV2
TGTGCCAGCAGTCAGGACAGAGCGGGGCGGGAGACCCAGTACTTC
CASSQDRAGRETQYF
>.|TRBJ2-7|.|TRBV20-1
TGCAGTGCTGAGGGTGCCTACGAGCAGTACTTC
CSAEGAYEQYF
>.|TRBJ2-2|TRBD2|TRBV19
TGTGCCAGTGGTGCGGGAGTCGGCACCGGGGAGCTGTTTTTT
CASGAGVGTGELFF
>.|TRBJ1-5|.|TRBV6-5
TGTGCCAGCAGTCACGGGGGGTACCAGCATTTT
CASSHGGYQHF
>.|TRBJ2-7|TRBD2|TRBV12-3/TRBV12-4
TGTGCCAGCAGTGGGGGGACTAGTAACTACGAGCAGTACTTC
CASSGGTSNYEQYF
>many|TRBJ2-1|TRBD1|TRBV5-8
TGTGCCAGCAGCAGACAGGGGGTCGTGTATGATGAGCAGTTCTTC
CASSRQGVVYDEQFF
>few|TRBJ2-2|.|TRBV29-1
TGCAGCGTTGTTCCGTATTTAACAGGGTGGAGGAACACCGGGGAGCTGTTTTTT
CSVVPYLTGWRNTGELFF
>few|TRBJ2-5|.|TRBV7-9
TGTGCCAGCAACAACAGGGACTCTTGGGAGACCCAGTACTTC
CASNNRDSWETQYF